These 24 T cell receptor beta chains originate from one sample sequenced in a study of cytomegalovirus exposure and HLA in healthy donors. The PCR had 60 Vbeta and 13 Jbeta primers. TCRdb's table, derived via immunoSEQ multiplex PCR, lists solely in-frame clones and lacks some. This sample carries roughly 110,000 clones, more than 70% of them seen once, and the ten largest clones take 7.8%. Sequenced: PBMCs. Source of these receptors: a man aged 25 to 45 in good health and CMV-seronegative.

This clone turned up a few times. The genes are TRBV6-1 and TRBJ2-7; weak D call: TRBD1 (6 bases). The CDR3 totals 14 residues. CDR1 and CDR2 from the germline V gene are MNHNS and SASEGT. V lost 0 bases to trimming and J lost 5 bases, with 11 bases between them. This chain's CDR3 is CASSEAAGADEQYF. DNA of the CDR3: TGTGCCAGCAGTGAAGCCGCAGGGGCAGACGAGCAGTACTTC.

The sample holds a few counts of this clone. The chain employs TRBV9 and TRBJ2-3; 11 bases match TRBD1. The V gene end was trimmed by 0 bases and the J gene end by 1 base; junction bases not matched to a gene: 4. The CDR3 consists of 17 residues. In germline, CDR1 is SGDLS, CDR2 YYNGEE. The CDR3 sequence: CASSVGTGGFGTDTQYF. The CDR3 DNA sequence: TGTGCCAGCAGCGTAGGGACAGGGGGCTTTGGCACAGATACGCAGTATTTT. Supplemented by reference TRBV9 and TRBJ2-3, the full variable domain reads DSGVTQTPKHLITATGQRVTLRCSPRSGDLSVYWYQQSLDQGLQFLIQYYNGEERAKGNILERFSAQQFPDLHSELNLSSLELGDSALYFCASSVGTGGFGTDTQYFGPGTRLTVL.

This rearrangement joins TRBV6-6 to TRBJ2-5; 8 bases agree with TRBD1. In germline, CDR1 is MNHNY, CDR2 SVGAGI (reference sequence). The CDR3 spans 13 residues. V shed 9 bases and J 5 bases; nucleotides not matched to a gene: 8. As DNA, the CDR3 is TGTGCCAGTACAGCAGGGGGCCAGGAGACCCAGTACTTC. Its translation is CASTAGGQETQYF.

This chain joins TRBV7-3 and TRBJ1-1; no definite D call. V was clipped by 0 bases and J by 7 bases, with 9 bases between them. The CDR3 contains 13 residues. Germline V gene lookup returns CDR1 SGHTA and CDR2 FQGTGA. The CDR3 DNA reads TGTGCCAGCAGCTTAACGCGTGAAAATGAAGCTTTCTTT. It codes for CASSLTRENEAFF.

The chain joins TRBV15 to TRBJ2-2, with 10 bases identical to TRBD2. The CDR3 loop spans 18 amino acids. The ends lost 0 bases at V and 5 bases at J; junction bases unmatched: 9. Germline assignment: CDR1 LNHNV and CDR2 YYDKDF (reference sequence). CDR3 nucleotide sequence: TGTGCCACCAGCAGAGATTGGGCAGCGGGGGGGCAAACCGGGGAGCTGTTTTTT. This codes for CATSRDWAAGGQTGELFF.

The chain joins TRBV7-7 to TRBJ2-7; 7 bases map to TRBD2. The CDR3 runs to 13 residues. From germline, CDR1 is SSHAT and CDR2 FNYEAQ (reference sequence). V lost 5 bases to trimming and J lost 5 bases; unmatched junction nucleotides: 6. CDR3 nucleotide sequence: TGTGCCAGCAGCCCTGGGGGGGGGAACGAGCAGTACTTC. Translated: CASSPGGGNEQYF.

V is TRBV30 and J is TRBJ1-3; no clear D. The CDR3 covers 18 residues. Between the trimmed V and J ends, which lost 0 bases and 0 bases, there was a span of 18 bases. Per germline, CDR1 GTSNPN and CDR2 SVGIG (reference sequence). CDR3 residues: CAWSVLPRGGSSGNTIYF. Written as DNA, the CDR3 is TGTGCCTGGAGTGTACTCCCACGAGGCGGGAGCTCTGGAAACACCATATATTTT.

V and J are TRBV2 and TRBJ2-7; unclear D gene. Trimming cost V 5 bases and J 5 bases, with 7 bases left between them. CDR3 length equals 11 residues. Germline CDR1 reads SNHLY; CDR2 reads FYNNEI. CDR3 sequence: CASSNRNEQYF. The CDR3 nucleotides read TGTGCCAGCAGTAACAGAAACGAGCAGTACTTC.

The chain employs TRBV6-5 and TRBJ1-1; 10 bases agree with TRBD1. The CDR3 sequence is 13 residues long. CDR1 MNHEY and CDR2 SVGAGI come from the germline V gene. The trim removed 5 bases at V and 11 bases at J, leaving 8 bases unmatched. This chain's CDR3 is CASSGGTGAWAFF. The CDR3 nucleotides read TGTGCCAGCAGTGGCGGGACAGGGGCCTGGGCTTTCTTT.

This clone was counted a few times. The chain uses TRBV27 and TRBJ2-7; 7 bases line up with TRBD2. V was clipped by 3 bases and J by 2 bases; unmatched bases: 4. This CDR3 comprises 14 residues. The germline gives CDR1 MNHEY, CDR2 SMNVEV (reference sequence). The CDR3 protein is CASSFGLAAYEQYF. In DNA, the CDR3 is TGTGCCAGCAGTTTTGGGCTAGCGGCCTACGAGCAGTACTTC.

The gene calls are TRBV20-1 and TRBJ1-1; TRBD1 might be the D (5 bases). Looked up from germline, CDR1 is DFQATT and CDR2 is SNEGSKA (reference sequence). Trimming stripped 5 bases from V and 3 bases from J, with 7 bases between. This CDR3 is built from 11 residues. This CDR3 is CSAQGDTEAFF. CDR3 sequence (DNA): TGCAGTGCTCAGGGTGACACTGAAGCTTTCTTT.

The chain carries TRBV11-2 and TRBJ2-5; possible D gene TRBD1, 5 bases. The germline V gene encodes CDR1 SGHAT and CDR2 FQNNGV. Trimming stripped 5 bases from V and 1 base from J, with 14 bases between. This CDR3 has 15 residues. DNA for the CDR3: TGTGCCAGCAGCCCCCCAGACAGTGTCCAAGAGACCCAGTACTTC. Its protein product is CASSPPDSVQETQYF. Supplemented by reference TRBV11-2 and TRBJ2-5, the full variable domain reads EAGVAQSPRYKIIEKRQSVAFWCNPISGHATLYWYQQILGQGPKLLIQFQNNGVVDDSQLPKDRFSAERLKGVDSTLKIQPAKLEDSAVYLCASSPPDSVQETQYFGPGTRLLVL.

This chain joins TRBV9 and TRBJ2-1, with 7 bases matching TRBD1. V gave up 0 bases and J gave up 10 bases; unmatched junction bases: 4. CDR1 and CDR2 from the germline V gene are SGDLS and YYNGEE. CDR3 length: 13 amino acids. CDR3: CASSVGVTGEQFF. The CDR3 DNA reads TGTGCCAGCAGCGTAGGCGTGACAGGGGAGCAGTTCTTC.

This clone was observed once. The V gene is TRBV7-8, the J gene TRBJ2-4, with TRBD1 matching over 7 bases. The CDR3 has 13 amino acids. CDR1 and CDR2 (germline): SGHVS, FQNEAQ. After removal of 4 bases from V and 4 bases from J, the junction contained 1 base not matched to a gene. The CDR3 is CASSWGQKNIQYF. DNA of the CDR3: TGTGCCAGCAGCTGGGGACAGAAAAACATTCAGTACTTC.

This rearrangement joins TRBV4-2 to TRBJ1-1; 7 bases match TRBD1. Germline lookup yields CDR1 LGHNA and CDR2 YNFKEQ. V was clipped by 0 bases and J by 0 bases; unmatched bases: 4. The CDR3 extends over 16 amino acids. The CDR3 DNA follows: TGTGCCAGCAGCCAAGATGGGGGACAGATGAACACTGAAGCTTTCTTT. It specifies CASSQDGGQMNTEAFF.

This sequence joins TRBV19 and TRBJ2-2, with 9 nucleotides matching TRBD1. The CDR3 sequence is 16 residues long. Germline V gene sequence: CDR1 LNHDA, CDR2 SQIVND (reference sequence). J lost 3 bases, V lost 5 bases, and 7 bases had no gene match. CDR3 in DNA: TGTGCCAGTAGTTACAGGGGGCCCCCTCACACCGGGGAGCTGTTTTTT. Translated, it gives CASSYRGPPHTGELFF.

The gene calls are TRBV10-3 and TRBJ2-3, with TRBD1 identical over 8 bases. The CDR3 has 15 amino acids. The trim removed 10 bases at V and 3 bases at J, leaving 12 bases unmatched. Germline V gene sequence: CDR1 ENHRY, CDR2 SYGVKD. Here the CDR3 reads CASNGQGAITDTQYF. The CDR3 DNA sequence: TGTGCCAGCAATGGGCAGGGGGCGATAACAGATACGCAGTATTTT.

The gene calls are TRBV28 and TRBJ1-2; D is unresolved. The CDR3 is 13 amino acids. V lost 6 bases and J lost 2, with 10 bases in between. The V gene's germline CDR1 is MDHEN and CDR2 SYDVKM. The CDR3 sequence: CASRYRTNYGYTF. The CDR3 DNA reads as TGTGCCAGCAGGTACAGAACGAACTATGGCTACACCTTC.

V is TRBV5-3 and J is TRBJ2-7, with D possibly being TRBD1 (6 bases). TRBV5-3 is an ORF for which the function is uncertain. The V end lost 2 bases, the J end lost 4 bases, and 22 bases lay between the germline ends. The CDR3 is 17 residues long. For the CDR3, the DNA is TGTGCCAGAAGCTTTCGCGGCCCCAGGACAGTTTCGTACGAGCAGTACTTC. Protein: CARSFRGPRTVSYEQYF.

The chain combines TRBV19 with TRBJ2-1; TRBD1 aligns across 9 bases. Germline V gives CDR1 LNHDA, CDR2 SQIVND (reference sequence). Trimming at V came to 8 bases and at J to 8 bases, leaving 10 bases not matched to a gene. This CDR3 has 14 residues. The CDR3 DNA reads TGTGCCAGTGGCGGCGTACAGGGGGCGGATGAGCAGTTCTTC. Protein product: CASGGVQGADEQFF.

A single count supports this clone. The chain uses TRBV7-9 and TRBJ2-3; the match to TRBD2 covers 8 bases. V dropped 5 bases and J dropped 4; count of bases not matched to a gene: 8. The CDR3 loop spans 15 amino acids. The germline V gene has CDR1 SEHNR and CDR2 FQNEAQ (reference sequence). CDR3 DNA: TGTGCCAGCAGCAAGGGGACTAGTGCGTCAGATACGCAGTATTTT. Its protein product is CASSKGTSASDTQYF.

The sample holds a few counts of this clone. V is TRBV5-1 and J is TRBJ2-2, with D possibly matching TRBD1 (8 bases). The length of the CDR3 is 15 residues. Germline-derived CDR1 and CDR2 are SGHRS and YFSETQ. The V end lost 4 bases, the J end lost 6 bases, and 16 bases lay between the germline ends. Written as DNA, the CDR3 is TGCGCCAGCAGCGGATGGACAGGGAGGGCCGGGGAGCTGTTTTTT. It codes for CASSGWTGRAGELFF. Full variable domain (outside the CDR3, taken from reference TRBV5-1 and TRBJ2-2): KAGVTQTPRYLIKTRGQQVTLSCSPISGHRSVSWYQQTPGQGLQFLFEYFSETQRNKGNFPGRFSGRQFSNSRSEMNVSTLELGDSALYLCASSGWTGRAGELFFGEGSRLTVL.

This chain links TRBV6-5 with TRBJ1-2, with 11 bases identical to TRBD1. V dropped 2 bases and J dropped 5; count of bases not matched to a gene: 7. This CDR3 has 16 amino acids. CDR1 is MNHEY, CDR2 SVGAGI, per germline. DNA of the CDR3: TGTGCCAGCAGTTACAGGACAGGGGGCACGGGGTATGGCTACACCTTC. Translating gives CASSYRTGGTGYGYTF.

The CDR3 here is CASSLAGQGIGELFF. The DNA of the CDR3 is TGCGCCAGCAGCTTGGCAGGACAGGGTATCGGGGAGCTGTTTTTT. The chain is built from TRBV5-1 and TRBJ2-2; 8 bases are a match to TRBD1. CDR1 is SGHRS and CDR2 is YFSETQ in the germline V gene. The CDR3 contains 15 residues. Losses at the gene ends were 0 bases for V and 7 bases for J; bases not matched to a gene: 5.